Listed here are 29 T cell receptor beta chains from one sample, sequenced in a study of relationships among human T cell subsets (dated by TCRdb to the early 2010s). Library preparation was by multiplex PCR. Sequencing used a 454 GS FLX. TCR alpha and beta CDR3 regions were amplified from mRNA by semiquantitative ARM-PCR. In ARM-PCR, tagged nested gene-specific primers were used first, and communal superprimers then performed exponential amplification. The public sequencing data were trimmed at Q25 with fastp and processed into clonotypes with MiXCR by TCRdb, which kept only in-frame beta chains. Entries that share a CDR3 protein sequence are merged under the most common genes and DNA. This sample is represented by some 5,000 distinct CDR3 sequences; roughly three fifths of them were singletons. Of the sample, approximately 60% is held by the ten largest clones. To isolate CD8+ cytotoxic T cells, anti-CD4 multisort beads were first used for negative selection, and anti-CD8 beads were then used for positive selection.

The sample taken for sequencing was CD8+ T cells sorted from blood. The receptors were sampled from a middle-aged man in good health.

The chain employs TRBV27 and TRBJ1-5; D is uncertain. V was pared by 3 bases and J by 0 bases, with 12 bases between. The CDR3 loop spans 16 amino acids. The germline V gene has CDR1 MNHEY and CDR2 SMNVEV (reference sequence). CDR3 coding DNA: TGTGCCAGCAGTTTGAAGGCGAGGGTTAGCAATCAGCCCCAGCATTTT. It yields the protein CASSLKARVSNQPQHF.

This clonotype has more than one count but fewer than ten. The rearrangement uses TRBV30 and TRBJ1-5; a possible D gene is TRBD1 (5 bases). From germline, CDR1 is GTSNPN and CDR2 SVGIG (reference sequence). The CDR3 extends over 16 amino acids. V lost 0 bases to trimming and J lost 0 bases, with 12 bases between them. The chain's CDR3 is CAWSVLGRASNQPQHF. As DNA, the CDR3 is TGTGCCTGGAGTGTACTGGGCAGGGCTAGCAATCAGCCCCAGCATTTT.

This clonotype was seen a few times. The chain has TRBV28 and TRBJ1-1; maybe TRBD1 (5 bases). The CDR3 contains 15 residues. In germline, CDR1 is MDHEN, CDR2 SYDVKM. Deletions cut 3 bases from V and 0 bases from J, with 11 bases between. CDR3 bases: TGTGCCAGCAGTTTCTCGGACATTATGAACACTGAAGCTTTCTTT. Encoded protein: CASSFSDIMNTEAFF.

The CDR3 spells CATSPPGDDQPQHF. As DNA, the CDR3 is TGTGCCACCAGCCCTCCGGGGGACGATCAGCCCCAGCATTTT. The chain couples TRBV15 to TRBJ1-5, with TRBD1 as a possible D gene (5 bases). This CDR3 region has 14 residues. CDR1 LNHNV and CDR2 YYDKDF come from the germline V gene (reference sequence). V was shortened by 5 bases and J by 5 bases, with 13 bases between the two germline ends.

This chain connects TRBV10-2 to TRBJ2-3; D uncertain. The CDR3 totals 13 residues. Germline V gene data show CDR1 as WSHSY and CDR2 as SAAADI. V lost 8 bases and J lost 4, with 13 bases in between. The CDR3 coding sequence is TGCGCCAGCCGAATAGCTGGTTCAGATACGCAGTATTTT. This encodes CASRIAGSDTQYF.

The rearrangement joins TRBV25-1 to TRBJ2-1; perhaps TRBD1 as D (7 bases). This CDR3 has 13 residues. V gave up 7 bases and J gave up 6 bases, with 13 bases separating them. Germline CDR1 reads MGHDK; CDR2 reads SYGVNS. CDR3 in amino acids: CASTRQGGNEQFF. In DNA form, the CDR3 reads TGTGCCAGCACCCGCCAGGGGGGCAATGAGCAGTTCTTC.

The chain recombines TRBV6-5 with TRBJ1-1, with D possibly matching TRBD1 (5 bases). The CDR3 is made up of 12 amino acids. CDR1 MNHEY and CDR2 SVGAGI come from the germline V gene. V was trimmed by 6 bases and J by 5 bases, leaving 10 bases between them. In DNA form, the CDR3 reads TGTGCCAGCAGCTCAGGGAATACTGAAGCTTTCTTT. This encodes CASSSGNTEAFF.

The rearrangement links TRBV4-1 to TRBJ2-1; perhaps TRBD2 as D (5 bases). V lost 3 bases, J lost 2 bases, and 11 bases lay in between. The germline V gene has CDR1 MGHRA and CDR2 YSYEKL. The CDR3 covers 15 residues. The CDR3, as DNA: TGCGCCAGCAGCCAGGACTCATGGACCTACAATGAGCAGTTCTTC. Translated: CASSQDSWTYNEQFF.

J is TRBJ2-1 and V is TRBV19; 7 bases match TRBD2. This CDR3 spans 16 amino acids. J gave up 0 bases and V 7 bases, and 9 bases lay outside the gene matches. Germline V lookup: CDR1 LNHDA, CDR2 SQIVND (reference sequence). CDR3 bases: TGTGCCAGTACTGCTAGCGGACTCTACTCCTACAATGAGCAGTTCTTC. This sequence encodes CASTASGLYSYNEQFF.

The table lists this clonotype with a few counts. The rearrangement links TRBV28 to TRBJ1-1; tentative D call: TRBD1 (5 bases). Per the germline V gene, CDR1 is MDHEN and CDR2 is SYDVKM. The CDR3 runs 14 residues. V was cut by 3 bases and J by 3 bases, with 11 bases left in between. The CDR3: CASSLDWGDTEAFF. The CDR3 DNA is TGTGCCAGCAGTTTGGACTGGGGGGACACTGAAGCTTTCTTT.

This sequence joins TRBV28 and TRBJ2-3; 7 nucleotides line up with TRBD1. The germline V gene has CDR1 MDHEN and CDR2 SYDVKM. CDR3 length equals 15 residues. With V trimmed by 1 base and J by 2 bases, 3 bases remained unmatched. For the CDR3, the DNA is TGTGCCAGCAGTTTATACAGGGGAGTCACAGATACGCAGTATTTT. The encoded protein is CASSLYRGVTDTQYF.

The CDR3 region has the DNA TGTGCCAGCAGCTGGCAGGACAGTCCGCAAGAGACCCAGTACTTC. This codes for CASSWQDSPQETQYF. The chain recombines TRBV11-1 with TRBJ2-5, with D maybe TRBD1 (6 bases). Germline CDR1 is SGHAT and CDR2 is FQDESV (reference sequence). Trimming took 4 bases from V and 2 from J, leaving 14 bases between them. The CDR3 is 15 amino acids.

The V call is TRBV28, the J call TRBJ2-7, with D possibly TRBD1 on 5 matching bases. The CDR3 extends over 15 amino acids. The germline V gene has CDR1 MDHEN and CDR2 SYDVKM. The V and J ends lost 4 bases and 2 bases respectively, with 15 bases between them. Here the CDR3 DNA reads TGTGCCAGCAGTTGGGGCGCAGGGTCGACCTACGAGCAGTACTTC. Amino acid sequence: CASSWGAGSTYEQYF.

This clonotype has a single count. The genes are TRBV4-2 and TRBJ2-1; possibly TRBD2 for D (5 bases). Trimming pared 1 base from V and 9 bases from J, leaving 10 bases between. The CDR3 has 13 residues. CDR1 LGHNA and CDR2 YNFKEQ come from the germline V gene. CDR3 nucleotide sequence: TGTGCCAGCAGCCAAGGGGAGCTAATTGAGCAGTTCTTC. Protein: CASSQGELIEQFF.

This clonotype was picked up a small number of times. The rearrangement links TRBV5-4 to TRBJ2-1; D is possibly TRBD2 (6 bases). The CDR3 totals 15 residues. Germline CDR1 SGHNT, CDR2 YYREEE (reference sequence). V dropped 1 base and J dropped 3 bases, with 11 bases sitting between them. This chain's CDR3 is CASSLSAGIYNEQFF. The DNA of the CDR3 is TGTGCCAGCAGCTTGTCTGCGGGGATCTACAATGAGCAGTTCTTC.

The chain has TRBV28 and TRBJ2-2, with D unclear. The V gene lost 3 bases and the J gene lost 6 bases, with 11 bases spanning the gap. CDR3 length: 14 amino acids. CDR1 and CDR2 (germline): MDHEN, SYDVKM. This CDR3 reads CASSLPGWAGELFF. The CDR3 nucleotides are TGTGCCAGCAGTTTGCCCGGTTGGGCCGGGGAGCTGTTTTTT.

V and J are TRBV14 and TRBJ2-5, with 11 bases lining up with TRBD2. CDR3 length: 15 amino acids. Germline V gives CDR1 SGHDN, CDR2 FVKESK. With V trimmed by 3 bases and J by 4 bases, 4 bases remained unmatched. The CDR3 sequence is CASSHTSGSGETQYF. In DNA form, the CDR3 reads TGTGCCAGCAGCCATACTAGCGGGAGTGGAGAGACCCAGTACTTC.

Sample share makes this clonotype medium-sized. The rearrangement joins TRBV2 to TRBJ2-4, with 9 bases fitting TRBD2. V shed 9 bases and J 7 bases; nucleotides not matched to a gene: 10. Germline CDR1 is SNHLY and CDR2 is FYNNEI. The CDR3 has 14 residues. The CDR3 nucleotides are TGTGCCAGTTCGAAGCGGGGGGTACCTAACATTCAGTACTTC. Translating gives CASSKRGVPNIQYF.

This chain connects TRBV11-2 to TRBJ2-3; possibly TRBD2 for D (6 bases). This CDR3 has 17 amino acids. In germline, CDR1 is SGHAT, CDR2 FQNNGV. V was shortened by 0 bases and J by 2 bases, with 15 bases between the two germline ends. The CDR3 DNA sequence: TGTGCCAGCAGCTTAGATTGGGCGGCTAGCGCCACAGATACGCAGTATTTT. It codes for CASSLDWAASATDTQYF.

This chain links TRBV19 with TRBJ2-5; weak D call: TRBD1 (5 bases). Looked up from germline, CDR1 is LNHDA and CDR2 is SQIVND (reference sequence). V lost 10 bases and J lost 5, with 11 bases in between. The CDR3 has 11 amino acids. The CDR3 sequence: CATRAAETQYF. CDR3 bases: TGTGCCACCAGGGCAGCGGAGACCCAGTACTTC.

The chain carries TRBV28 and TRBJ1-5; TRBD1 aligns across 8 bases. The germline V gene encodes CDR1 MDHEN and CDR2 SYDVKM. Trimming took 6 bases from V and 7 from J; bases not matched to a gene: 8. CDR3 length: 14 amino acids. CDR3 amino acids: CASSFGQGKQPQHF. In nucleotides, the CDR3 is TGTGCCAGCAGCTTCGGACAGGGAAAACAGCCCCAGCATTTT.

This clonotype was seen more than once but under ten times. The chain is built from TRBV7-8 and TRBJ2-1; TRBD2 aligns across 9 bases. V was clipped by 3 bases and J by 6 bases; unmatched bases: 9. Germline CDR1 SGHVS, CDR2 FQNEAQ. The CDR3 consists of 16 residues. CDR3: CASSLGPSGTLNEQFF. CDR3 in DNA: TGTGCCAGCAGCTTGGGACCTAGCGGGACTCTCAATGAGCAGTTCTTC.

The rearrangement uses TRBV6-5 and TRBJ2-2; tentatively, D is TRBD2 (5 bases). This CDR3 has 13 amino acids. Germline CDR1 MNHEY, CDR2 SVGAGI. Trimming stripped 5 bases from V and 2 bases from J, with 6 bases between. In DNA, the CDR3 is TGTGCCAGCAGTGGACTTAACACCGGGGAGCTGTTTTTT. It yields the protein CASSGLNTGELFF.

The chain joins TRBV27 to TRBJ2-5, with 8 bases matching TRBD2. The length of the CDR3 is 14 residues. The J segment lost 5 bases and the V segment lost 5 bases, leaving 7 bases of the junction unmatched. Per germline, CDR1 MNHEY and CDR2 SMNVEV (reference sequence). The CDR3 DNA reads TGTGCCAGCAGTACCGGGACTAGGGGGGAGACCCAGTACTTC. It translates to CASSTGTRGETQYF.

This chain links TRBV11-2 with TRBJ2-3, with D possibly being TRBD2 (6 bases). V shed 3 bases and J shed 1 base, with 14 bases lying between them. CDR1 SGHAT and CDR2 FQNNGV come from the germline V gene. The CDR3 is 16 residues long. DNA of the CDR3: TGTGCCAGCAGCTTCCTCGGCGGGGTGGGCACAGATACGCAGTATTTT. The encoded protein is CASSFLGGVGTDTQYF.

The rearrangement links TRBV25-1 to TRBJ2-1; the D is unclear. Germline CDR1 reads MGHDK; CDR2 reads SYGVNS. Trimming removed 6 bases at V and 8 bases at J, with 11 bases between. The CDR3 is 12 residues long. The CDR3 protein is CASSLPGDEQFF. CDR3 sequence (DNA): TGTGCCAGCAGCCTCCCCGGTGATGAGCAGTTCTTC.

The DNA for the CDR3 is TGCAGCGTTGAGACCTCGGACAGGGGTCCGCAAGAGACCCAGTACTTC. Translated, it gives CSVETSDRGPQETQYF. The chain is built from TRBV29-1 and TRBJ2-5; 9 nucleotides line up with TRBD1. The germline V gene has CDR1 SQVTM and CDR2 ANQGSEA. V shed 3 bases and J 2 bases; nucleotides not matched to a gene: 10. This CDR3 contains 16 residues.

With respect to this clonotype: A read error may produce the germline difference seen at one junction end. The genes are TRBV5-4 and TRBJ1-6; D is uncertain. This CDR3 spans 13 amino acids. Per the germline V gene, CDR1 is SGHNT and CDR2 is YYREEE (reference sequence). The CDR3: CASSQSRSSPLHF. The CDR3 DNA sequence: TGCGCCAGCAGCCAAAGTCGAAGTTCACCCCTCCACTTT.

A few counts support this clonotype. This chain links TRBV27 with TRBJ2-7; D gene ambiguous. This CDR3 has 16 residues. The germline V gene encodes CDR1 MNHEY and CDR2 SMNVEV (reference sequence). V was cut by 5 bases and J by 6 bases, with 23 bases left in between. CDR3 loop: CASSPLQDAFKGEQYF. In nucleotides, the CDR3 is TGTGCCAGCAGTCCCCTGCAGGACGCCTTTAAGGGCGAGCAGTACTTC.